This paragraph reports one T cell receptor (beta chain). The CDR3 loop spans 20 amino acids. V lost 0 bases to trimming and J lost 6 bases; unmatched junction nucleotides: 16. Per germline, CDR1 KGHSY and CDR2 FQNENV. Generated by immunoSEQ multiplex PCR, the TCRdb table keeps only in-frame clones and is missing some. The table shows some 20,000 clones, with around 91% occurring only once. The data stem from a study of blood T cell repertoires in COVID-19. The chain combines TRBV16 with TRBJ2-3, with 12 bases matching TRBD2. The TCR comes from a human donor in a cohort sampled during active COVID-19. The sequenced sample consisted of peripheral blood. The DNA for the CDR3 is TGTGCCAGCAGCCAATCTCCTAGCGGGGGGGCCCGGGCGTTTGGTGATACGCAGTATTTT. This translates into CASSQSPSGGARAFGDTQYF.